The clone carrying this T cell receptor beta chain was seen many times. Its specificity is not known. Preceding any ophthalmopathy symptoms, the blood sample dates from first hyperthyroidism diagnosis. J lost 1 base, V lost 7 bases, and 9 bases had no gene match. This CDR3 has 17 residues. The investigators amplified TCR beta CDR3 regions from RNA transcripts. HTBI primers drove first-round RT-PCR of the TCR CDR3. One entry per CDR3 protein results from TCRdb running MiXCR on the multiplex PCR reads. This table holds about 280,000 distinct CDR3 sequences, less than 30% found once. The source of the sample is a study of T cells in Graves' hyperthyroidism and ophthalmopathy. Turning to the study itself: Before treatment of any kind, peripheral blood was taken at initial diagnosis.

Findings and limits, study-wide: Peripheral blood also featured most of the thyroid clonotypes expanded above 0.001. Ophthalmopathy was told apart from stable hyperthyroidism by a 13 V-J model.

The clonotype comes from a man aged 35-49 years with Graves' hyperthyroidism that later progressed to Graves' ophthalmopathy. Source material: blood. The genes are TRBV12-3 or TRBV12-4 and TRBJ1-5, with TRBD1 identical over 11 bases. This chain's CDR3 is CASIRTGGAGSNQPQHF. The CDR3 nucleotides read TGTGCCAGCATCCGGACAGGGGGCGCGGGGAGCAATCAGCCCCAGCATTTT.